This note documents a single TCR beta chain sequence. Data came from immunoSEQ multiplex PCR; TCRdb stores just in-frame clones and leaves some out. The table shows over 120,000 clones, with around 79% occurring only once. The data were taken from a study of blood T cell repertoires in COVID-19. Turning to the study itself: From T cells, B-cell-depleted T cells, or PBMCs came the material, which was cDNA or gDNA.

The age range of participants was about 18 to 89 years, with residence in about 25 US areas. Donors of Cohort 3 who recovered were those that had two negative PCRs, clearance, or symptom resolution. Trimming pared 4 bases from V and 2 bases from J, leaving 7 bases between. The germline gives CDR1 SNHLY, CDR2 FYNNEI. This CDR3 contains 13 residues. Sequencing was performed on PBMCs or T cells enriched from blood (not recorded which). The sequence derives from a woman aged 50 to 65 who had recovered from COVID-19. The chain carries TRBV2 and TRBJ2-3; the D gene is possibly TRBD1 (5 bases). The CDR3 here is CASSVGLTDTQYF. CDR3 bases: TGTGCCAGCAGTGTGGGGCTCACAGATACGCAGTATTTT. The full variable domain, in which reference TRBV2 and TRBJ2-3 provide the parts outside the CDR3, is EPEVTQTPSHQVTQMGQEVILRCVPISNHLYFYWYRQILGQKVEFLVSFYNNEISEKSEIFDDQFSVERPDGSNFTLKIRSTKLEDSAMYFCASSVGLTDTQYFGPGTRLTVL.